This entry lists 10 T cell receptor beta chains sequenced from one sample in a study of type 1 regulatory T cells. Their antigen targets remain unknown. Using its own MiXCR run on the reads, TCRdb lists one record per CDR3 protein. This sample carries about 60,000 distinct CDR3 sequences, 55% to 65% of them seen once, and the ten largest clones take 1.5% to 2%. The sample comprised cultured non-Tr1 T cells, either the whole culture or a sorted T cell fraction (not recorded which). Every receptor here comes from a human donor in good health.

The chain employs TRBV14 and TRBJ1-1; D is unclear. CDR1 SGHDN and CDR2 FVKESK come from the germline V gene. There are 14 residues in the CDR3. Trimming stripped 4 bases from V and 1 base from J, with 10 bases between. The CDR3 spells CASSPFLANTEAFF. The CDR3 DNA is TGTGCCAGCAGCCCCTTCTTGGCGAACACTGAAGCTTTCTTT.

The chain is built from TRBV20-1 and TRBJ2-5, with 9 bases that match TRBD1. V trimming: 5 bases; J trimming: 4 bases; junction bases outside the gene matches: 2. CDR1 and CDR2 (germline): DFQATT, SNEGSKA (reference sequence). This CDR3 contains 12 residues. The CDR3 DNA sequence: TGCAGTGCTGGGACAGGGCTAGAGACCCAGTACTTC. Translating it yields CSAGTGLETQYF.

This chain uses TRBV20-1 with TRBJ2-2, with D perhaps TRBD1 or TRBD2 (5 bases each). There are 12 residues in the CDR3. The ends were cut back, 1 base at V and 6 bases at J, with 6 bases in the middle. Germline V CDR1 and CDR2: DFQATT, SNEGSKA (reference sequence). The CDR3 spells CSARGGSGELFF. For the CDR3, the DNA is TGCAGTGCTAGAGGGGGGTCCGGGGAGCTGTTTTTT.

V gene TRBV6-6 combines with J gene TRBJ1-4, with D possibly matching TRBD1 (5 bases). In germline, CDR1 is MNHNY, CDR2 SVGAGI (reference sequence). Trimming stripped 7 bases from V and 10 bases from J, with 13 bases between. The length of the CDR3 is 12 residues. The CDR3 DNA follows: TGTGCCAGCACAACAGGTGAAGGAAAACTGTTTTTT. As protein: CASTTGEGKLFF.

The chain uses TRBV29-1 and TRBJ2-2; 7 bases are shared with TRBD2. This CDR3 region has 13 residues. V gave up 6 bases and J gave up 4 bases; unmatched junction bases: 5. CDR1 and CDR2 (germline): SQVTM, ANQGSEA. The chain's CDR3 is CSVREVGTGELFF. Written as DNA, the CDR3 is TGCAGCGTACGGGAGGTCGGCACCGGGGAGCTGTTTTTT.

This chain uses TRBV15 with TRBJ2-7; possibly TRBD1 for D (6 bases). V gave up 0 bases and J gave up 5 bases, with 14 bases separating them. Germline V gene lookup returns CDR1 LNHNV and CDR2 YYDKDF (reference sequence). The CDR3 is 15 amino acids. CDR3 bases: TGTGCCACCAGCAGAGATCTACAGGGTGGCGACGAGCAGTACTTC. The encoded protein is CATSRDLQGGDEQYF.

Sample share makes this clonotype medium-sized. The rearrangement joins TRBV5-1 to TRBJ2-3; maybe TRBD2 (6 bases). Trimming took 1 base from V and 0 from J, leaving 15 bases between them. Germline-derived CDR1 and CDR2 are SGHRS and YFSETQ. This CDR3 region has 17 residues. CDR3 coding DNA: TGCGCCAGCAGCTTGTCGCGGGGTCGGACTAGCACAGATACGCAGTATTTT. Encoded protein: CASSLSRGRTSTDTQYF.

V and J are TRBV28 and TRBJ1-4, with TRBD1 as a possible D gene (5 bases). The length of the CDR3 is 20 residues. Germline CDR1 reads MDHEN; CDR2 reads SYDVKM. The ends were cut back, 3 bases at V and 2 bases at J, with 25 bases in the middle. The CDR3 sequence: CASSFSLTVGRKGTNEKLFF. The CDR3 DNA reads as TGTGCCAGCAGTTTTTCTTTAACGGTCGGCCGCAAGGGGACTAATGAAAAACTGTTTTTT.

This clonotype was seen a handful of times. This chain uses TRBV7-2 with TRBJ2-4; TRBD2 matches 7 bases. From germline, CDR1 is SGHTA and CDR2 FQGNSA. J was trimmed by 14 bases and V by 1 base; bases with no gene match: 5. CDR3 length: 12 residues. CDR3 sequence: CASSLERDGEYF. In DNA form, the CDR3 reads TGTGCCAGCAGCTTAGAGCGGGATGGGGAGTACTTC.

The chain employs TRBV11-2 and TRBJ2-2, with D tentatively TRBD1 (5 bases). V was shortened by 3 bases and J by 4 bases, with 6 bases between the two germline ends. The CDR3 has 13 residues. Germline CDR1 reads SGHAT; CDR2 reads FQNNGV. The CDR3 DNA reads TGTGCCAGCAGCTTTAGGGGCACCGGGGAGCTGTTTTTT. It codes for CASSFRGTGELFF.